This T cell receptor beta chain was identified during a study of monozygotic twins with cystic fibrosis. Findings and caveats of the study: Nucleotide-identical clonotype sharing was significantly higher within monozygotic CF twin pairs than between unrelated CF individuals. The repertoire was suggested to be naive-dominated, clonality median around 0.01. In 13 of 16 pairs, V gene usage was closest to the co-twin's. In this small cohort, shared CDR3 numbers showed no association with age, concordance or disease severity.

As concerns this clone: Its antigen is unknown.

J gave up 5 bases and V 4 bases, and 3 bases lay outside the gene matches. Germline V lookup: CDR1 SGHDT, CDR2 YYEEEE. The CDR3 covers 13 residues. The table came from immunoSEQ multiplex PCR; TCRdb's copy has only in-frame clones and leaves some out. The sample records 7,500 to 9,500 clones, 94% being singletons. The chain joins TRBV5-6 to TRBJ1-2; 9 positions agree with TRBD1. The sequence derives from a boy aged 2 to 10 with cystic fibrosis. The specimen sequenced was blood. Here the CDR3 reads CASSVGQGYGYTF. CDR3 sequence (DNA): TGTGCCAGCAGCGTCGGACAGGGGTATGGCTACACCTTC.